The clone carrying this T cell receptor beta chain has just a few counts. Antigen unknown. V lost 5 bases and J lost 7; bases outside the gene matches: 7. This CDR3 spans 16 amino acids. CDR1 is SNHLY, CDR2 FYNNEI, per germline. This sample is part of a study of identical twins. Overall study findings and caveats: The more abundant beta clonotypes in cord blood had fewer insertions, and memory repertoires did not show this.

Template switching introduced a universal primer site, and the cDNA bore unique molecular identifiers. TCRdb reprocessed the 5' RACE reads with MiXCR, giving one entry per CDR3 protein. The repertoire has around 95,000 distinct CDR3 sequences, about 5.6% of them found once; the top ten carry less than 15%. The V and J genes are TRBV2 and TRBJ2-1; the match to TRBD2 covers 14 bases. Sequencing used memory T cells sorted from blood. The TCR was taken from a woman aged 45-65 years in good health. The CDR3 DNA reads as TGTGCCAGCAGTCCTCCGGGACTAGCGGGAGAAAATGAGCAGTTCTTC. Protein: CASSPPGLAGENEQFF.